This TCR beta chain was captured in a study of tissue T cells after allogeneic stem cell transplantation. This CDR3 has 16 amino acids. The V segment lost 3 bases and the J segment 1 base; nucleotides outside the gene matches: 5. The germline V gene encodes CDR1 MSHET and CDR2 SYDVDS. The method was immunoSEQ multiplex PCR; TCRdb's version includes in-frame clones alone and lacks a portion of them. The sample consists of around 17,000 clones, roughly two thirds of them appearing once. Points on this clone: Mouse gene names apply. Read data end 1 residue before the CDR3 end; the end is taken from the germline J gene.

Sequences were obtained from spleen. This clonotype was obtained from a female BALB/c mouse in good health. The strain bears MHC haplotype H2-d. This chain connects TRBV29 to TRBJ1-4; 7 nucleotides align to TRBD1. Partial CDR3 DNA: TGTGCTAGCAGTTTTCGGACAGGTACTTCCAACGAAAGATTATTT. Residues: CASSFRTGTSNERLF. The full CDR3 is CASSFRTGTSNERLFF.